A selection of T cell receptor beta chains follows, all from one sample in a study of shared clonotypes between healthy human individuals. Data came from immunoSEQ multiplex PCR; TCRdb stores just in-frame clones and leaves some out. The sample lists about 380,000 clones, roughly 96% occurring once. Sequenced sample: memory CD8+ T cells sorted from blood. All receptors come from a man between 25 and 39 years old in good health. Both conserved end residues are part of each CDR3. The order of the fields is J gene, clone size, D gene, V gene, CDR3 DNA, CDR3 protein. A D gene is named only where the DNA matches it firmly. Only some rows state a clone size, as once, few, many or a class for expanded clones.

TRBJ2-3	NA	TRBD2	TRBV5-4	TGTGCCAGCAGGGGACTAGCGGATACGCAGTATTTT	CASRGLADTQYF
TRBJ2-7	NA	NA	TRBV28	TGTGCCACCCGAAATCCCGGGACTTACGAGCAGTACTTC	CATRNPGTYEQYF
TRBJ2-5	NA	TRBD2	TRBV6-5	TGTGCCAGCAGTTCCTTCCAGCGGGAGGGCAGGGAGACCCAGTACTTC	CASSSFQREGRETQYF
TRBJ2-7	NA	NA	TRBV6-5	TGTGCCAGCAGTTACCGGGAAGTACTCGACGAGCAGTACTTC	CASSYREVLDEQYF
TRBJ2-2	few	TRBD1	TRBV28	TGTGCCAGCAGTAGGCTAGGGGGCCGGTACACCGGGGAGCTGTTTTTT	CASSRLGGRYTGELFF
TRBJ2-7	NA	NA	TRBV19	TGTGCCAGTAGTAGCATCCCGGGGGCCTACGAGCAGTACTTC	CASSSIPGAYEQYF
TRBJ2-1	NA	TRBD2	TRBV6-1	TGTGCCAGCAGTGAACTAGCGGGAGTCAATGAGCAGTTCTTC	CASSELAGVNEQFF
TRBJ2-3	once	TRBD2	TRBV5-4	TGTGCCAGCAGCACCGGACTAGCGGGAGGTGGAGATACGCAGTATTTT	CASSTGLAGGGDTQYF
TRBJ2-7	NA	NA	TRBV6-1	TGTGCCAGCATCGGGGCTTACGAGCAGTACTTC	CASIGAYEQYF
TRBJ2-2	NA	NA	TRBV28	TGTGCCAGCAGTTTATCCGGGAACACCGGGGAGCTGTTTTTT	CASSLSGNTGELFF
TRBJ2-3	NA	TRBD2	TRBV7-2	TGTGCCAGCAGGGGGGGTACTAGCGGAGGGAATACGCAGTATTTT	CASRGGTSGGNTQYF
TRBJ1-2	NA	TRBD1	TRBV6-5	TGTGCCAGCAGTTCCGATGGGACAGGGCTTTATGGCTACACCTTC	CASSSDGTGLYGYTF
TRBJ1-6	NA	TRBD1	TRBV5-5	TGTGCCAGCAGCCCGGGACAGGGGGCTTTTAATTCACCCCTCCACTTT	CASSPGQGAFNSPLHF
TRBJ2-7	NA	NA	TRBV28	TGTGCCAGCAGTTTCCGCAGCCTATCCTACGAGCAGTACTTC	CASSFRSLSYEQYF
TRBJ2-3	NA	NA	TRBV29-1	TGCAGCGTTGGGACTTATGCCACAGATACGCAGTATTTT	CSVGTYATDTQYF
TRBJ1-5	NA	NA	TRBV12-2	TGTGCAAGTCGCTTAGGGACAGGGGATCAGCCCCAGCATTTT	CASRLGTGDQPQHF
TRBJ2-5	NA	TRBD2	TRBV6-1	TGTGCCAGCAGTGATCCGACTAGCGGGATAGACCGTGGGACCCAGTACTTC	CASSDPTSGIDRGTQYF
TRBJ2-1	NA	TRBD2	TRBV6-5	TGTGCCAGCAGTTACTGGACTAGCGGGGCCAATGAGCAGTTCTTC	CASSYWTSGANEQFF
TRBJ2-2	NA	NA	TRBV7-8	TGTGCCAGCAGCTATAACAAAGCAGGCACCGGGGAGCTGTTTTTT	CASSYNKAGTGELFF
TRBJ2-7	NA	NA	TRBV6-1	TGTGCCAGCAGTGCACATTACGAGCAGTACTTC	CASSAHYEQYF
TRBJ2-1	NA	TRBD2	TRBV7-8	TGTGCCAGCAGCTTAGGGGGACTAGCGGGAGGGTGGAATGAGCAGTTCTTC	CASSLGGLAGGWNEQFF
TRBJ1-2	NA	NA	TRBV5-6	TGTGCCAGCAGCAATAACTATGGCTACACCTTC	CASSNNYGYTF
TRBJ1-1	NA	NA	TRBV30	TGTGCCGGGTCGAGACAGTCTGAAGCTTTCTTT	CAGSRQSEAFF
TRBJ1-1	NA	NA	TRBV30	TGTGCCTGGAGTATCTATTACACTGAAGCTTTCTTT	CAWSIYYTEAFF
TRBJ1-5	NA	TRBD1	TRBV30	TGTGCCTGGACCGGGACAGGGGGACAGCCCCAGCATTTT	CAWTGTGGQPQHF
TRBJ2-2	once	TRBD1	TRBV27	TGTGCCAGCGGACAAGACAGGGGGCGCCGGAACACCGGGGAGCTGTTTTTT	CASGQDRGRRNTGELFF
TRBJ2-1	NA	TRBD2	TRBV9	TGTGCCAGCAGCGTAGGAGCGGGAGGGTACAATGAGCAGTTCTTC	CASSVGAGGYNEQFF
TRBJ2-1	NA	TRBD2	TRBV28	TGTGCCAGCAGTTCGGGGGGAAGCAATGAGCAGTTCTTC	CASSSGGSNEQFF
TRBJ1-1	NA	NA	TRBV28	TGTGCCAGCAGCTCCACGACAGTTAACACTGAAGCTTTCTTT	CASSSTTVNTEAFF
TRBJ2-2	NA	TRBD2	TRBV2	TGTGCCAGCAGTGACGGGAGCGGGAGACGGGCCGGGGAGCTGTTTTTT	CASSDGSGRRAGELFF
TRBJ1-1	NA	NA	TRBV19	TGTGCCAGTAGTATGGGGGCCCCGGGAGAAGCTTTCTTT	CASSMGAPGEAFF
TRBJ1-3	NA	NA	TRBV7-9	TGTGCCAGCAGCTCGATGAGGGACGGCCCTTTT	CASSSMRDGPF
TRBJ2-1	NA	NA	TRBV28	TGTGCCAGCAGTTTATCCTCCTACAATGAGCAGTTCTTC	CASSLSSYNEQFF
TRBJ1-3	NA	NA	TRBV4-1	TGCGCCAGCAGCCAAGAAGTGTTTTCTGGAAACACCATATATTTT	CASSQEVFSGNTIYF
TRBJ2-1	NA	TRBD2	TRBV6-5	TGTGCCAGCAGGCGAGCGGGAGGGAATGAGCAGTTCTTC	CASRRAGGNEQFF
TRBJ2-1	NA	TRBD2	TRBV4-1	TGCGCCAGCAGCTCTTGGGTAGCGGGAGAAAAGTTCTTC	CASSSWVAGEKFF
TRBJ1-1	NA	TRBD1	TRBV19	TGTGCCAGTAGTCCCGACCAGGGGGCTGAAGCTTTCTTT	CASSPDQGAEAFF
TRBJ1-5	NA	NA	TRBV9	TGTGCCAGCAGCGTAGGAAGTCAGGGAAATCAGCCCCAGCATTTT	CASSVGSQGNQPQHF
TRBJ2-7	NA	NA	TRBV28	TGTGCCAGCAAAAAAACTGGGGGGCACTCCTACGAGCAGTACTTC	CASKKTGGHSYEQYF
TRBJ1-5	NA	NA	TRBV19	TGTGCCAGTAGTATTACCGGGGGAGGAGGCAATCAGCCCCAGCATTTT	CASSITGGGGNQPQHF
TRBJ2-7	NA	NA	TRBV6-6	TGTGCCAGCAGTTACGTCAGTACATCAGGCGAGCAGTACTTC	CASSYVSTSGEQYF
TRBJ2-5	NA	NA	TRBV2	TGTGCCAGCATCCGGATGGGCAGCCAAGAGACCCAGTACTTC	CASIRMGSQETQYF
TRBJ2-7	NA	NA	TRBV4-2	TGTGCCAGCAGCCAAGCCTTCACGGGAGAACTGTACGAGCAGTACTTC	CASSQAFTGELYEQYF
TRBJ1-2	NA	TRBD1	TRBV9	TGTGCCAGCAGCGTAGGACAGGGAACCTATGGCTACACCTTC	CASSVGQGTYGYTF
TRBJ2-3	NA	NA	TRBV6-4	TGTGCCAGCAGTGACAGCACAGATACGCAGTATTTT	CASSDSTDTQYF
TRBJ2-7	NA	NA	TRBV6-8	TGTGCCAGCAGTTACTTTGACGAGCAGTACTTC	CASSYFDEQYF
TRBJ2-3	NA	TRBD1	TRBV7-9	TGTGCCAGCAGCTTAACAGCCTTAAGACAGGGGGCTTACACAGATACGCAGTATTTT	CASSLTALRQGAYTDTQYF
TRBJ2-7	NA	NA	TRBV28	TGTGCCAGCAGTTTATCCGGGACCCTAGCCTACGAGCAGTACTTC	CASSLSGTLAYEQYF
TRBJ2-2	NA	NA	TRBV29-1	TGCAGCGTTGAGGGGAACACCGGGGAGCTGTTTTTT	CSVEGNTGELFF
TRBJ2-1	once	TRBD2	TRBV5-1	TGCGCCAGCACTAAACCGGGACTAGCCCCCGATGAGCAGTTCTTC	CASTKPGLAPDEQFF
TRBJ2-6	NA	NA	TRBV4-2	TGTGCCAGCAGCCCCCGGGACACGCTCTCTGGGGCCAACGTCCTGACTTTC	CASSPRDTLSGANVLTF
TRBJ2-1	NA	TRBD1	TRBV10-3	TGTGCCATCAGTTACGGGACAGGGGGACGATACAATGAGCAGTTCTTC	CAISYGTGGRYNEQFF
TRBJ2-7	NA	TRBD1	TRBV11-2	TGTGCCAGCAGCTCCAACAGGGGTTGGTACGAGCAGTACTTC	CASSSNRGWYEQYF